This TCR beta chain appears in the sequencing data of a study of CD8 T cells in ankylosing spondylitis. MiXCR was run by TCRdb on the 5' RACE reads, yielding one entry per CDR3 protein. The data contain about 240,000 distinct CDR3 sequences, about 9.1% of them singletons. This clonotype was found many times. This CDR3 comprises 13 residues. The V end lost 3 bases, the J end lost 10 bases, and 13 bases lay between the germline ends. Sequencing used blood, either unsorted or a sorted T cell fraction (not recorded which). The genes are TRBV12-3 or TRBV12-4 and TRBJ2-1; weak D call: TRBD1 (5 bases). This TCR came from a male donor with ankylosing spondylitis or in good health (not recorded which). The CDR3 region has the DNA TGTGCCAGCAGTTTTGTTTTTTCAGGGGAGCAGTTCTTC. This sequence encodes CASSFVFSGEQFF.